This TCR beta chain derives from a study of blood T cells in healthy people across ages. The use of a sample-barcoded 5' primer and a J-beta primer mix characterized a second PCR of about 7 to 12 cycles. Each of the cDNA molecules was tagged by a template-switch adaptor with 12 random nucleotides. TCRdb passed the 5' RACE reads through MiXCR, listing each CDR3 protein once. Of 650,000 or so distinct CDR3 sequences listed, over 40% are singletons. Every donor gave roughly 9.2 milliliters of peripheral blood. Sequenced sample: blood. This receptor was identified in a woman of 80 years or more in good health.

DNA of the CDR3: TGTGCCAGCAGTCCCCTGTCAGGGGTGACTGAAGCTTTCTTT. It translates to CASSPLSGVTEAFF. This chain links TRBV12-3 or TRBV12-4 with TRBJ1-1, with D maybe TRBD1 (6 bases). CDR3 length: 14 amino acids. V gave up 5 bases and J gave up 5 bases, with 15 bases separating them.